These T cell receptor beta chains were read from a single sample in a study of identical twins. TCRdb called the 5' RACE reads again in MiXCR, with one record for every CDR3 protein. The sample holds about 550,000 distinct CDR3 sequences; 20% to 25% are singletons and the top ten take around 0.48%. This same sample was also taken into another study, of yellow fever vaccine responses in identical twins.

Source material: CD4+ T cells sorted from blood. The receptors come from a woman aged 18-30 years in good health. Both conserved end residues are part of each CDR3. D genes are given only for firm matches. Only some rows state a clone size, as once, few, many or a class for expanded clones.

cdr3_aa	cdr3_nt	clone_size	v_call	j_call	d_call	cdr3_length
CATSRDRLAGPQFF	TGTGCCACCAGCAGAGATAGGCTAGCGGGGCCGCAGTTCTTC	NA	TRBV15	TRBJ2-1	TRBD2	14
CASTALGFREAFF	TGTGCCAGTACCGCGCTTGGTTTTCGTGAAGCTTTCTTT	many	TRBV12-3/TRBV12-4	TRBJ1-1	NA	13
CATSVLAGEKGSYNEQFF	TGTGCCACCAGTGTGCTAGCGGGAGAGAAGGGCTCCTACAATGAGCAGTTCTTC	NA	TRBV24-1	TRBJ2-1	TRBD2	18
CASSLGDLAIADTQYF	TGCGCCAGCAGCTTGGGCGATCTAGCTATTGCAGATACGCAGTATTTT	few	TRBV5-1	TRBJ2-3	NA	16
CASSLRSVAGNNEQFF	TGTGCCAGCAGCTTACGGTCGGTAGCGGGAAACAATGAGCAGTTCTTC	few	TRBV7-9	TRBJ2-1	TRBD2	16
CASSETGGWRVETQYF	TGTGCCAGCAGCGAGACAGGGGGATGGAGGGTTGAGACCCAGTACTTC	NA	TRBV7-9	TRBJ2-5	TRBD1	16
CSVGGVVTDTQYF	TGCAGCGTTGGAGGGGTGGTTACAGATACGCAGTATTTT	NA	TRBV29-1	TRBJ2-3	NA	13
CAISPRDYSYNEQFF	TGTGCCATCAGCCCCCGGGACTACTCCTACAATGAGCAGTTCTTC	few	TRBV10-3	TRBJ2-1	TRBD2	15
CASSLSGQASGSQYF	TGTGCCAGCAGCTTAAGTGGCCAGGCCAGCGGTAGCCAGTACTTC	few	TRBV7-2	TRBJ2-5	NA	15
CATSRDLRTGPYTGELFF	TGTGCCACCAGCAGAGATCTCCGGACAGGGCCTTACACCGGGGAGCTGTTTTTT	NA	TRBV15	TRBJ2-2	TRBD1	18
CATSGSGIEQFF	TGTGCCACCAGTGGATCCGGGATTGAGCAGTTCTTC	many	TRBV24-1	TRBJ2-1	NA	12
CASSPRTSGSTYEQYF	TGTGCCAGCAGTCCTAGGACTAGCGGGAGCACCTACGAGCAGTACTTC	few	TRBV12-3/TRBV12-4	TRBJ2-7	TRBD2	16
CASSLALATAPYEQYF	TGTGCCAGCAGCTTAGCGTTGGCGACAGCCCCCTACGAGCAGTACTTC	once	TRBV7-9	TRBJ2-7	NA	16
CASSEVGNSGNTIYF	TGTGCCAGCAGTGAGGTTGGGAACTCTGGAAACACCATATATTTT	NA	TRBV6-1	TRBJ1-3	NA	15
CASSPNRIYEQYF	TGTGCCAGCAGCCCTAATCGTATCTACGAGCAGTACTTC	few	TRBV6-1	TRBJ2-7	NA	13
CSVEWDRVYGYTF	TGCAGCGTTGAATGGGACAGGGTTTATGGCTACACCTTC	many	TRBV29-1	TRBJ1-2	TRBD1	13
CSASSGGLNEQFF	TGCAGTGCTAGCTCGGGGGGCTTGAATGAGCAGTTCTTC	NA	TRBV20-1	TRBJ2-1	NA	13
CASSSNIGQGQNTGELFF	TGTGCCAGCAGTTCTAACATAGGACAGGGCCAGAACACCGGGGAGCTGTTTTTT	few	TRBV28	TRBJ2-2	TRBD1	18
CASSLTGWNTGELFF	TGTGCCAGCAGCTTGACAGGCTGGAACACCGGGGAGCTGTTTTTT	few	TRBV28	TRBJ2-2	NA	15
CASSFLRSSYEQYF	TGTGCCAGCAGCTTTCTGCGATCCTCCTACGAGCAGTACTTC	many	TRBV7-2	TRBJ2-7	NA	14
CASNPGGAGARNEKLFF	TGTGCCAGCAACCCCGGTGGAGCGGGGGCCAGGAATGAAAAACTGTTTTTT	NA	TRBV7-6	TRBJ1-4	NA	17
CASADRVETQYF	TGTGCCAGCGCTGACAGGGTGGAGACCCAGTACTTC	NA	TRBV18	TRBJ2-5	TRBD1	12
CAISDSGTSGGREQFF	TGTGCCATCAGTGATTCGGGGACTAGCGGGGGACGTGAGCAGTTCTTC	NA	TRBV10-3	TRBJ2-1	TRBD2	16
CASSLTGRDTEAFF	TGCGCCAGCAGCTTGACAGGGCGGGACACTGAAGCTTTCTTT	NA	TRBV5-1	TRBJ1-1	NA	14
CASSFPTSGLTYNNEQFF	TGTGCCAGCAGTTTTCCGACTAGCGGACTGACGTACAACAATGAGCAGTTCTTC	few	TRBV6-2/TRBV6-3	TRBJ2-1	TRBD2	18
CASSVTGGELFF	TGTGCCAGCAGTGTGACAGGAGGGGAGCTGTTTTTT	NA	TRBV12-3/TRBV12-4	TRBJ2-2	NA	12
CASSLGGVGEQFF	TGTGCCAGCAGCTTGGGAGGGGTAGGTGAGCAGTTCTTC	few	TRBV5-6	TRBJ2-1	NA	13
CASSLAGRGLRREVYNEQFF	TGTGCCAGCAGTTTGGCGGGCAGGGGGCTGAGACGGGAGGTCTACAATGAGCAGTTCTTC	many	TRBV12-3/TRBV12-4	TRBJ2-1	NA	20
CASRDPGQPYEQYF	TGTGCCAGCAGGGACCCGGGACAGCCCTACGAGCAGTACTTC	few	TRBV28	TRBJ2-7	TRBD1	14
CASSRTGDYLMNTEAFF	TGTGCCAGCAGCCGGACAGGGGATTATCTAATGAACACTGAAGCTTTCTTT	few	TRBV7-9	TRBJ1-1	TRBD1	17
CASSLEGGSQYF	TGTGCCAGCAGCCTTGAAGGTGGATCCCAGTACTTC	few	TRBV7-3	TRBJ2-5	NA	12
CATSPDRGGIQKNIQYF	TGTGCCACCAGTCCAGACAGGGGCGGCATCCAAAAAAACATTCAGTACTTC	NA	TRBV24-1	TRBJ2-4	TRBD1	17
CAGERGGSGNTIYF	TGTGCCGGGGAGAGAGGGGGCTCTGGAAACACCATATATTTT	NA	TRBV5-8	TRBJ1-3	NA	14
CASSLSGWEDSYEQYF	TGTGCCAGCAGTTTATCGGGGTGGGAGGACTCCTACGAGCAGTACTTC	few	TRBV12-3/TRBV12-4	TRBJ2-7	NA	16
CASSPSTQARGEKLFF	TGTGCCAGCAGCCCGTCTACCCAGGCTCGGGGAGAAAAACTGTTTTTT	few	TRBV11-2	TRBJ1-4	NA	16
CAIGGGLDTQYF	TGTGCCATCGGAGGAGGTCTGGATACGCAGTATTTT	NA	TRBV10-3	TRBJ2-3	NA	12
CASSLANIGNTEAFF	TGCGCCAGCAGCTTGGCCAATATTGGGAACACTGAAGCTTTCTTT	NA	TRBV5-1	TRBJ1-1	NA	15